This T cell receptor beta chain is drawn from a study of tumor and adjacent non-tumor tissue in lung cancer. Regarding the study as a whole: Patients with more diverse tumor TCRs had worse survival.

Germline values: CDR1 MNHEY, CDR2 SVGEGT. This CDR3 spans 14 amino acids. The template was RNA from unsorted bulk tissue. Distant lung tissue was collected more than 3 cm away from the tumor edge. Donors were chemotherapy-naive, newly diagnosed lung cancer surgical patients in China, August–late 2014. With respect to this clonotype: Its antigen is unknown. A read error may account for a junction end that differs from germline.

Three rounds of nested PCR, following a modified ARM-PCR protocol, produced the TCRbeta library. MiXCR, applied by TCRdb to the multiplex PCR reads, yields one record per CDR3 protein. The top ten hold around a fifth of the sample, which has 75,000 to 90,000 distinct CDR3 sequences, more than 75% seen once. The rearrangement joins TRBV6-2 or TRBV6-3 to TRBJ2-2, with unresolved D. Sample: distant non-tumor lung tissue. This receptor was identified in a woman in her fifties or sixties with non-small cell lung cancer. This chain's CDR3 is CASRAPSHTRELFF. CDR3 nucleotides: TGTGCCAGTAGGGCCCCATCCCACACCAGGGAGCTGTTTTTT.